The present TCR beta chain was sequenced within a study of control samples from healthy donors and cancer patients. CDR1 and CDR2 (germline): SGHTA, FQGNSA. CDR3 length: 16 residues. The V end lost 1 base, the J end lost 2 bases, and 13 bases lay between the germline ends. Repertoires were generated with immunoSEQ multiplex PCR, while TCRdb's copy carries only in-frame clones and drops some. Of hundreds of thousands of clones detected, approximately 92% appear once; the ten largest clones hold around 6.4%. The clonotype originates from a man between 35 and 55 years old with head and neck cancer. This rearrangement joins TRBV7-2 to TRBJ2-3; D is perhaps TRBD1 or TRBD2 (6 bases each). Sample: PBMCs. CDR3 in amino acids: CASSLGAGGHTDTQYF. The CDR3, as DNA: TGTGCCAGCAGCTTAGGGGCCGGGGGCCACACAGATACGCAGTATTTT. The whole variable domain, filled in from reference TRBV7-2 and TRBJ2-3, reads GAGVSQSPSNKVTEKGKDVELRCDPISGHTALYWYRQSLGQGLEFLIYFQGNSAPDKSGLPSDRFSAERTGGSVSTLTIQRTQQEDSAVYLCASSLGAGGHTDTQYFGPGTRLTVL.